These 32 T cell receptor beta chains originate from one sample sequenced in a study of cytomegalovirus exposure and HLA in healthy donors. Some clones are missing from TCRdb's copy, which holds only in-frame ones; the method was immunoSEQ multiplex PCR. Found here are about 100,000 clones, about 85% of them singletons; the top ten hold over 2.5%. The source material was PBMCs. Source of these receptors: a woman aged 18-35 years in good health and CMV-seronegative.

The V and J genes are TRBV1 and TRBJ2-6; the listed D gene, TRBD1, was not tested against the DNA. TRBV1 is recorded as a pseudogene. The length of the CDR3 is 20 residues. The CDR3 bases are TGCACCAGCAGCCTCCGGGACAGGGGCCTTTTTAGTACTGGGGCCAACGTCCTGACTTTC. Encoded protein: CTSSLRDRGLFSTGANVLTF.

The rearrangement links TRBV27 to TRBJ1-2, with D possibly matching TRBD1 (6 bases). Germline V gene sequence: CDR1 MNHEY, CDR2 SMNVEV (reference sequence). CDR3 length equals 12 residues. V lost 4 bases and J lost 7, with 10 bases in between. CDR3 bases: TGTGCCAGCAGTTCACAGGGATCTGGCTACACCTTC. Amino acids: CASSSQGSGYTF.

This rearrangement joins TRBV18 to TRBJ1-1; 9 bases map to TRBD1. V shed 2 bases and J 7 bases; nucleotides not matched to a gene: 8. The germline gives CDR1 KGHSH, CDR2 LQKENI. The CDR3 loop spans 15 amino acids. The CDR3 sequence: CASSPAGQGEIEAFF. The DNA for the CDR3 is TGTGCCAGCTCACCAGCGGGACAGGGTGAGATTGAAGCTTTCTTT.

This clone came up a few times. This chain links TRBV27 with TRBJ1-1, with 7 bases that match TRBD1. V was pared by 8 bases and J by 1 base, with 13 bases of the junction left unmatched. The CDR3 runs 16 residues. Germline V gives CDR1 MNHEY, CDR2 SMNVEV (reference sequence). The CDR3 nucleotides read TGTGCCAGCGGGACAGTTCGTTCTAGTCGGAACACTGAAGCTTTCTTT. Protein product: CASGTVRSSRNTEAFF.

The table lists this clone with a count of one. The chain couples TRBV5-4 to TRBJ2-7; D is uncertain. This CDR3 contains 12 residues. Trimming took 3 bases from V and 3 from J, leaving 7 bases between them. The germline V gene has CDR1 SGHNT and CDR2 YYREEE (reference sequence). The DNA for the CDR3 is TGTGCCAGCAGCTCCCAAAACTACGAGCAGTACTTC. This codes for CASSSQNYEQYF.

The chain joins TRBV9 to TRBJ2-7; D remains unclear. This CDR3 is built from 15 residues. The ends were cut back, 0 bases at V and 4 bases at J, with 14 bases in the middle. Looked up from germline, CDR1 is SGDLS and CDR2 is YYNGEE. CDR3 amino acids: CASSVAPTEQYEQYF. The CDR3 DNA is TGTGCCAGCAGCGTAGCCCCTACAGAGCAATACGAGCAGTACTTC.

V usage is TRBV11-2 and J usage is TRBJ1-2; 12 bases are shared with TRBD1. CDR1 and CDR2 (germline): SGHAT, FQNNGV. V gave up 3 bases and J gave up 7 bases; unmatched junction bases: 12. The CDR3 loop spans 17 amino acids. In DNA form, the CDR3 reads TGTGCCAGCAGCTTGTTTTTGGGGGGACAGGGGGCAAGTGGCTACACCTTC. It translates to CASSLFLGGQGASGYTF.

The gene calls are TRBV28 and TRBJ1-1; 7 bases map to TRBD1. This CDR3 spans 14 amino acids. Trimming took 1 base from V and 4 from J; bases not matched to a gene: 3. Germline-derived CDR1 and CDR2 are MDHEN and SYDVKM. CDR3 in amino acids: CASSLSRGATEAFF. The CDR3 bases are TGTGCCAGCAGTTTATCCAGGGGGGCCACTGAAGCTTTCTTT.

The gene calls are TRBV10-1 and TRBJ2-2; a weak D match, TRBD2 (7 bases). Deletions cut 10 bases from V and 3 bases from J, with 12 bases between. This CDR3 comprises 13 residues. The germline V gene has CDR1 WNHNN and CDR2 SYGVQD (reference sequence). CDR3 protein: CATQGGDTGELFF. CDR3 sequence (DNA): TGCGCCACACAGGGAGGGGACACCGGGGAGCTGTTTTTT.

The chain couples TRBV5-4 to TRBJ2-1, with D tentatively TRBD2 (5 bases). Trimming removed 4 bases at V and 4 bases at J, with 15 bases between. CDR3 size: 15 residues. CDR1 and CDR2 (germline): SGHNT, YYREEE (reference sequence). The CDR3 DNA is TGTGCCAGCAGCCCGGACTCGGCCCCTTACAATGAGCAGTTCTTC. Its protein is CASSPDSAPYNEQFF.

The chain recombines TRBV6-1 with TRBJ2-3; 8 bases line up with TRBD2. The germline CDR1 and CDR2 sequences are MNHNS and SASEGT. With 2 bases clipped from V and 0 bases from J, the junction kept 4 bases outside the gene matches. The CDR3 spans 16 residues. The CDR3 region has the DNA TGTGCCAGCAGTGAAAGGCGGGGGGACAGCACAGATACGCAGTATTTT. It encodes CASSERRGDSTDTQYF.

CDR3 loop: CASSDRGFLNEQYF. CDR3 DNA: TGTGCCAGCAGCGACAGGGGGTTTCTTAACGAGCAGTACTTC. The gene calls are TRBV13 and TRBJ2-7, with TRBD1 matching 9 bases. Germline assignment: CDR1 PRHDT and CDR2 FYEKMQ (reference sequence). The CDR3 has 14 residues. V lost 5 bases, J lost 5 bases, and 7 bases stayed unmatched.

This chain uses TRBV25-1 with TRBJ2-5; 7 positions match TRBD1. Germline trimming cut 4 bases from V and 2 bases from J; bases unmatched to any gene: 7. This CDR3 spans 15 amino acids. Germline V gene sequence: CDR1 MGHDK, CDR2 SYGVNS. Here the CDR3 reads CASSGDSNPQETQYF. As DNA, the CDR3 is TGTGCCAGCAGTGGGGACAGTAACCCGCAAGAGACCCAGTACTTC.

On this clone: Other DNA sequences in the sample encode the same CDR3. The rearrangement joins TRBV5-1 to TRBJ2-2; TRBD1 matches at 9 bases. From germline, CDR1 is SGHRS and CDR2 YFSETQ. J gave up 3 bases and V 2 bases, and 2 bases lay outside the gene matches. The CDR3 extends over 15 amino acids. The CDR3 spells CASSLRTGDTGELFF. CDR3 coding DNA: TGCGCCAGCAGCTTACGGACAGGGGACACCGGGGAGCTGTTTTTT.

The chain recombines TRBV30 with TRBJ1-3; D may be TRBD1 (5 bases). Germline values: CDR1 GTSNPN, CDR2 SVGIG (reference sequence). This CDR3 comprises 14 residues. V was clipped by 0 bases and J by 8 bases, with 14 bases between them. The CDR3 DNA sequence: TGTGCCTGGAGTGTACCAGGGCGTCAGGACACCATATATTTT. It yields the protein CAWSVPGRQDTIYF. The variable domain in full, with the rest retrieved from reference TRBV30 and TRBJ1-3, is SQTIHQWPATLVQPVGSPLSLECTVEGTSNPNLYWYRQAAGRGLQLLFYSVGIGQISSEVPQNLSASRPQDRQFILSSKKLLLSDSGFYLCAWSVPGRQDTIYFGEGSWLTVV.

As for this clone: This same CDR3 is encoded by further DNA sequences in the sample. The chain combines TRBV27 with TRBJ1-6; 7 bases are shared with TRBD1. The CDR3 is made up of 14 amino acids. CDR1 is MNHEY, CDR2 SMNVEV, per germline (reference sequence). Trimming cost V 5 bases and J 4 bases; bases outside gene matches: 2. The CDR3: CASSTDRYNSPLHF. The CDR3 coding sequence is TGTGCCAGCAGTACGGACAGGTATAATTCACCCCTCCACTTT.

V and J are TRBV30 and TRBJ2-2, with D possibly being TRBD1 (6 bases). From germline, CDR1 is GTSNPN and CDR2 SVGIG (reference sequence). Trimming removed 2 bases at V and 2 bases at J, with 21 bases between. The CDR3 length is 18 residues. The CDR3 DNA follows: TGTGCCTGGAGTCCAACTACTACAGGGAATTTAAACACCGGGGAGCTGTTTTTT. This sequence encodes CAWSPTTTGNLNTGELFF.

This clone was picked up a small number of times. The gene calls are TRBV9 and TRBJ2-1; D call uncertain. There are 12 residues in the CDR3. Germline CDR1 reads SGDLS; CDR2 reads YYNGEE. The V and J ends lost 4 bases and 7 bases respectively, with 9 bases between them. CDR3 sequence (DNA): TGTGCCAGCAGCACGCCCGGGAATGAGCAGTTCTTC. This codes for CASSTPGNEQFF. The complete variable domain, with remaining parts taken from reference TRBV9 and TRBJ2-1, reads DSGVTQTPKHLITATGQRVTLRCSPRSGDLSVYWYQQSLDQGLQFLIQYYNGEERAKGNILERFSAQQFPDLHSELNLSSLELGDSALYFCASSTPGNEQFFGPGTRLTVL.

This chain uses TRBV2 with TRBJ2-1; possible D gene TRBD2, 5 bases. The CDR3 totals 11 residues. From germline, CDR1 is SNHLY and CDR2 FYNNEI. V was clipped by 5 bases and J by 9 bases, with 8 bases between them. The CDR3 is CASSPEGEQFF. In DNA, the CDR3 is TGTGCCAGCAGTCCCGAGGGTGAGCAGTTCTTC.

This chain joins TRBV6-5 and TRBJ1-1, with D possibly TRBD1 on 5 matching bases. Germline V CDR1 and CDR2: MNHEY, SVGAGI. The CDR3 length is 14 residues. Deletions cut 1 base from V and 3 bases from J, with 9 bases between. For the CDR3, the DNA is TGTGCCAGCAGTTACTTAGGGGAGGACACTGAAGCTTTCTTT. This sequence encodes CASSYLGEDTEAFF.

The gene calls are TRBV7-9 and TRBJ1-1; D gene uncertain. Looked up from germline, CDR1 is SEHNR and CDR2 is FQNEAQ (reference sequence). V dropped 3 bases and J dropped 13 bases, with 18 bases sitting between them. There are 13 residues in the CDR3. The DNA of the CDR3 is TGTGCCAGCAGCTTCAACGTTCAACCCGAGGGTTTCTTT. Its translation is CASSFNVQPEGFF.

The gene calls are TRBV9 and TRBJ2-6; 7 nucleotides line up with TRBD1. V was clipped by 0 bases and J by 0 bases; unmatched bases: 6. The germline CDR1 and CDR2 sequences are SGDLS and YYNGEE. The CDR3 covers 18 residues. CDR3 sequence: CASSVDRDSPSGANVLTF. DNA for the CDR3: TGTGCCAGCAGCGTAGATAGGGACAGCCCCTCTGGGGCCAACGTCCTGACTTTC.

This chain connects TRBV6-5 to TRBJ2-7; D is ambiguous. The germline V gene has CDR1 MNHEY and CDR2 SVGAGI. The CDR3 consists of 14 residues. Trimming stripped 5 bases from V and 0 bases from J, with 11 bases between. This chain's CDR3 is CASSLTSTSYEQYF. For the CDR3, the DNA is TGTGCCAGCAGTCTAACCTCCACCTCCTACGAGCAGTACTTC.

The V call is TRBV4-1, the J call TRBJ2-3; D gene unclear. CDR1 and CDR2 from the germline V gene are MGHRA and YSYEKL. This CDR3 is 12 amino acids long. V lost 0 bases and J 7 bases, leaving 5 bases between the germline ends. CDR3 residues: CASSQERYTQYF. CDR3 coding DNA: TGCGCCAGCAGCCAAGAGCGGTATACGCAGTATTTT.

The chain links TRBV5-1 to TRBJ2-1; 7 nucleotides agree with TRBD2. With 6 bases clipped from V and 2 bases from J, the junction kept 5 bases outside the gene matches. This CDR3 spans 14 amino acids. CDR1 is SGHRS and CDR2 is YFSETQ in the germline V gene. This chain's CDR3 is CASKGGGAYNEQFF. The CDR3 nucleotides read TGCGCCAGCAAGGGCGGGGGAGCCTACAATGAGCAGTTCTTC. Filled out from reference TRBV5-1 and TRBJ2-1, the complete variable domain reads KAGVTQTPRYLIKTRGQQVTLSCSPISGHRSVSWYQQTPGQGLQFLFEYFSETQRNKGNFPGRFSGRQFSNSRSEMNVSTLELGDSALYLCASKGGGAYNEQFFGPGTRLTVL.

V is TRBV6-6 and J is TRBJ1-3; no definite D call. Trimming took 0 bases from V and 1 from J, leaving 10 bases between them. The CDR3 sequence is 16 residues long. Germline V CDR1 and CDR2: MNHNY, SVGAGI (reference sequence). CDR3 sequence (DNA): TGTGCCAGCAGTTACTCGGAGGTGAGATCTGGAAACACCATATATTTT. Its translation: CASSYSEVRSGNTIYF.

This rearrangement joins TRBV27 to TRBJ1-1; unclear D gene. Germline CDR1 reads MNHEY; CDR2 reads SMNVEV (reference sequence). The CDR3 covers 14 residues. V lost 5 bases and J 1 base, leaving 11 bases between the germline ends. The CDR3 region is CASSPTSQNTEAFF. CDR3 in DNA: TGTGCCAGCAGTCCGACATCTCAGAACACTGAAGCTTTCTTT.

The chain recombines TRBV13 with TRBJ2-7; possible D gene TRBD1, 6 bases. From germline, CDR1 is PRHDT and CDR2 FYEKMQ (reference sequence). The CDR3 totals 15 residues. Trimming took off 3 bases at V and 5 bases at J, with 17 bases between the two ends. The CDR3 DNA follows: TGTGCCAGCAGCTTGTCGTTGGGGGCATCGGACGAGCAGTACTTC. Translation gives CASSLSLGASDEQYF.

CDR3 coding DNA: TGTGCCAGCTGGGGCCGGGTCAGCGCTTTCTTT. The encoded protein is CASWGRVSAFF. This chain connects TRBV27 to TRBJ1-1; D is possibly TRBD1 (5 bases). The CDR3 runs 11 residues. Looked up from germline, CDR1 is MNHEY and CDR2 is SMNVEV (reference sequence). V lost 8 bases and J lost 11, with 15 bases in between.

This chain joins TRBV29-1 and TRBJ2-5; no definite D call. This CDR3 is 12 amino acids long. V lost 2 bases and J 4 bases, leaving 8 bases between the germline ends. CDR1 and CDR2 from the germline V gene are SQVTM and ANQGSEA. Written as DNA, the CDR3 is TGCAGCGTTGAAACCGGGTCAGAGACCCAGTACTTC. Its protein is CSVETGSETQYF.

The chain's CDR3 is CASSFGTVYGYTF. DNA for the CDR3: TGTGCCAGCAGTTTCGGGACAGTCTATGGCTACACCTTC. The chain recombines TRBV28 with TRBJ1-2, with 7 bases fitting TRBD1. Germline CDR1 and CDR2: MDHEN and SYDVKM. Germline trimming cut 3 bases from V and 4 bases from J; bases unmatched to any gene: 2. This CDR3 contains 13 residues.

The sample holds one count of this clone. The V call is TRBV6-1, the J call TRBJ1-1, with no clear D. Trimming stripped 4 bases from V and 8 bases from J, with 11 bases between. Germline V gene sequence: CDR1 MNHNS, CDR2 SASEGT. There are 12 residues in the CDR3. The CDR3 protein is CASSGTGSEAFF. DNA for the CDR3: TGTGCCAGCAGTGGGACCGGGAGCGAAGCTTTCTTT.